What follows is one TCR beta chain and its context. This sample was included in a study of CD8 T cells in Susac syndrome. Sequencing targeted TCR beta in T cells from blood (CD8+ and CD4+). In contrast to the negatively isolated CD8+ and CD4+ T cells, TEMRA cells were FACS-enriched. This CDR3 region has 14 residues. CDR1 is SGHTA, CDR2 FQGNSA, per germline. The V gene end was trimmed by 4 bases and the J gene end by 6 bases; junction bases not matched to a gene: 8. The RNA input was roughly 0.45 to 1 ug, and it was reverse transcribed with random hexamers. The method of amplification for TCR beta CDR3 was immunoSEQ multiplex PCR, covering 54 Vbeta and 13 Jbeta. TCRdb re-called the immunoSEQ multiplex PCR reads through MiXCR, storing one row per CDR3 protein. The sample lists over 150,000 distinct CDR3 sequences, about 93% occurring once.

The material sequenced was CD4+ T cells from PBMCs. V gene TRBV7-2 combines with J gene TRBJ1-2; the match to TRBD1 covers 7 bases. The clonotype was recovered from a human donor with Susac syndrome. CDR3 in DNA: TGTGCCAGCAGCTACGAGACAGGGTGGAATGGCTACACCTTC. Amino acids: CASSYETGWNGYTF.